What follows are 2 T cell receptor beta chains derived from one specimen sequenced in a study of blood T cell repertoires in COVID-19. TCRdb keeps only in-frame clones here, not all; method: immunoSEQ multiplex PCR. The data contain 150,000 to 200,000 clones, 89% of them singletons. Sequenced sample: peripheral blood. These receptors were obtained from a man in his forties with acute or convalescent COVID-19.

The rearrangement uses TRBV13 and TRBJ1-2; D remains unclear. Trimming stripped 5 bases from V and 8 bases from J, with 15 bases between. The CDR3 consists of 13 residues. The germline CDR1 and CDR2 sequences are PRHDT and FYEKMQ (reference sequence). CDR3 DNA: TGTGCCAGCAGCCGTCCGGACTATGTGGGCTACACCTTC. It is translated as CASSRPDYVGYTF.

The rearrangement uses TRBV5-1 and TRBJ2-1, with a possible D match to TRBD2 (6 bases). From germline, CDR1 is SGHRS and CDR2 YFSETQ. V was cut by 4 bases and J by 8 bases, with 16 bases left in between. The CDR3 spans 14 residues. The CDR3 coding sequence is TGCGCCAGCAGCAGGACCCTGGAGGGCCATGAGCAGTTCTTC. This encodes CASSRTLEGHEQFF.